The sequence of this TCR beta chain was determined in a study of beta chain features in type 1 diabetes. Points from the study as a whole: The similarity of naive, central memory and Treg TCRB repertoires appeared greater among patients than among healthy donors.

Expressed TCRB transcripts were sequenced after all isolated RNA was converted to cDNA. Some clones are missing from TCRdb's copy, which holds only in-frame ones; the method was immunoSEQ multiplex PCR. The sample contains fewer than 400,000 clones, 6.5% to 10% of which appear only once. The sample holds a few counts of this clone. The antigen is not known. Germline CDR1 and CDR2: SNHLY and FYNNEI. This CDR3 contains 18 residues. The J segment lost 11 bases and the V segment lost 2 bases, leaving 23 bases of the junction unmatched. Sample: central memory CD4+ T cells from blood. The chain combines TRBV2 with TRBJ1-1; 7 bases are shared with TRBD1. This TCR came from a young woman in good health. The CDR3 here is CASSETAPPFRGNMAAFF. The CDR3, as DNA: TGTGCCAGCAGTGAAACGGCCCCTCCGTTCAGGGGGAATATGGCGGCTTTCTTT. The full variable domain, its missing parts supplied by reference TRBV2 and TRBJ1-1, is EPEVTQTPSHQVTQMGQEVILRCVPISNHLYFYWYRQILGQKVEFLVSFYNNEISEKSEIFDDQFSVERPDGSNFTLKIRSTKLEDSAMYFCASSETAPPFRGNMAAFFGQGTRLTVV.